The T cell receptor (beta chain) described here comes from a study of blood T cell repertoires in COVID-19. This table comes from immunoSEQ multiplex PCR, and its TCRdb copy is limited to in-frame clones, with some not included. The sample carries roughly 160,000 clones, around four fifths recorded once. Germline V lookup: CDR1 MDHEN, CDR2 SYDVKM. This CDR3 spans 14 amino acids. The ends lost 7 bases at V and 6 bases at J; junction bases unmatched: 5. This sequence joins TRBV28 and TRBJ1-4; 10 nucleotides align to TRBD1. The sequenced sample consisted of peripheral blood. This receptor was identified in a woman at least 80 years old with COVID-19, enrolled during active disease. Written as DNA, the CDR3 is TGTGCCAGCACCAGACAGGGGGCGTATGAAAAACTGTTTTTT. Encoded protein: CASTRQGAYEKLFF.